These 10 T cell receptor beta chains came from one sample sequenced in a study of control samples from healthy donors and cancer patients. TCRdb keeps only in-frame clones here, not all; method: immunoSEQ multiplex PCR. The sample shows 75,000 to 90,000 clones, approximately 89% of them seen only once. The sequenced sample consisted of blood. The receptors originated from a man over 45 in good health.

The rearrangement joins TRBV6-5 to TRBJ2-5; the match to TRBD1 covers 7 bases. The CDR3 is made up of 15 amino acids. Germline V gene sequence: CDR1 MNHEY, CDR2 SVGAGI. The V gene end was trimmed by 0 bases and the J gene end by 6 bases; junction bases not matched to a gene: 7. CDR3 sequence reads: CASSYSTQGSQTQYF. The CDR3 DNA follows: TGTGCCAGCAGTTACTCGACACAGGGGAGCCAGACCCAGTACTTC.

J is TRBJ1-1 and V is TRBV11-3; TRBD1 aligns across 7 bases. The germline gives CDR1 SGHNT, CDR2 YENEEA. The CDR3 extends over 14 amino acids. The ends lost 5 bases at V and 2 bases at J; junction bases unmatched: 5. This chain's CDR3 is CASSVGQANTEAFF. The CDR3 coding sequence is TGTGCCAGCAGCGTAGGACAGGCAAACACTGAAGCTTTCTTT.

This sequence joins TRBV7-9 and TRBJ2-7; TRBD2 aligns across 10 bases. The CDR3 length is 13 residues. Germline assignment: CDR1 SEHNR and CDR2 FQNEAQ (reference sequence). Trimming at V came to 2 bases and at J to 6 bases, leaving 1 base not matched to a gene. The CDR3 loop is CASSLLAGAEQYF. The CDR3 DNA sequence: TGTGCCAGCAGCTTACTAGCGGGGGCCGAGCAGTACTTC.

The chain couples TRBV14 to TRBJ2-6, with 10 bases lining up with TRBD2. J was trimmed by 1 base and V by 4 bases; bases with no gene match: 4. The CDR3 is 17 amino acids. Per the germline V gene, CDR1 is SGHDN and CDR2 is FVKESK. Here the CDR3 reads CASSRSGGWSGANVLTF. CDR3 bases: TGTGCCAGCAGCCGTAGCGGGGGGTGGTCTGGGGCCAACGTCCTGACTTTC.

This sequence joins TRBV7-8 and TRBJ1-4; D uncertain. Trimming cost V 1 base and J 0 bases, with 9 bases left between them. The CDR3 totals 16 residues. The germline V gene has CDR1 SGHVS and CDR2 FQNEAQ. The CDR3 region is CASSLGRTATNEKLFF. In nucleotides, the CDR3 is TGTGCCAGCAGCTTAGGGCGGACGGCAACTAATGAAAAACTGTTTTTT. The whole variable domain, remainder taken from reference TRBV7-8 and TRBJ1-4, is GAGVSQSPRYKVAKRGQDVALRCDPISGHVSLFWYQQALGQGPEFLTYFQNEAQLDKSGLPSDRFFAERPEGSVSTLKIQRTQQEDSAVYLCASSLGRTATNEKLFFGSGTQLSVL.

This sequence joins TRBV4-3 and TRBJ1-6; D is possibly TRBD1 (5 bases). The CDR3 contains 13 residues. Trimming removed 5 bases at V and 13 bases at J, with 15 bases between. Germline loops: CDR1 LGHNA, CDR2 YSLEER. This chain's CDR3 is CASSSDEGLPLHF. DNA of the CDR3: TGCGCCAGCAGCTCAGACGAGGGACTTCCCCTCCACTTT.

The chain recombines TRBV3-1 (or the pseudogene TRBV3-2) with TRBJ2-3; D uncertain. Between the trimmed V and J ends, which lost 5 bases and 0 bases, there was a span of 12 bases. In germline, CDR1 is LGHDT, CDR2 YNNKEL (reference sequence). The CDR3 consists of 15 residues. CDR3: CASSERLGSTDTQYF. The CDR3 nucleotides are TGTGCCAGCAGCGAGCGCTTAGGCAGCACAGATACGCAGTATTTT.

The V and J genes are TRBV6-5 and TRBJ1-2; TRBD1 might be the D (6 bases). The length of the CDR3 is 13 residues. V was trimmed by 10 bases and J by 0 bases, leaving 12 bases between them. The germline gives CDR1 MNHEY, CDR2 SVGAGI. The CDR3: CATRGIANYGYTF. The DNA for the CDR3 is TGTGCCACAAGGGGGATCGCTAACTATGGCTACACCTTC.

The chain recombines TRBV6-2 or TRBV6-3 with TRBJ2-6; D is possibly TRBD1 or TRBD2 (5 bases each). The length of the CDR3 is 16 residues. Germline lookup yields CDR1 MNHEY and CDR2 SVGEGT. The ends were cut back, 1 base at V and 0 bases at J, with 7 bases in the middle. The CDR3 DNA reads as TGTGCCAGCAGTTACTTCGGGGCCTCTGGGGCCAACGTCCTGACTTTC. Amino acid sequence: CASSYFGASGANVLTF.

V gene TRBV4-2 combines with J gene TRBJ1-6; D uncertain. Germline assignment: CDR1 LGHNA and CDR2 YNFKEQ. This CDR3 has 15 residues. V was clipped by 1 base and J by 8 bases, with 12 bases between them. CDR3 sequence reads: CASSQVSARDSPLHF. DNA of the CDR3: TGTGCCAGCAGCCAAGTATCGGCACGGGATTCACCCCTCCACTTT.